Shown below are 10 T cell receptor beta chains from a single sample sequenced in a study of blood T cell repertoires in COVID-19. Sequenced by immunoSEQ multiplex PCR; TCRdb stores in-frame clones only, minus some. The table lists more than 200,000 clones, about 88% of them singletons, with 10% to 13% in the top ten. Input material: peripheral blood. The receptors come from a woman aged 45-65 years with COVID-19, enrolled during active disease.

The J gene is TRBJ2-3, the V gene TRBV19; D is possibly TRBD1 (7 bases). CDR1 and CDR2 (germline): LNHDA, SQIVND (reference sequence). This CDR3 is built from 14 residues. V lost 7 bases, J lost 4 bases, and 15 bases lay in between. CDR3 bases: TGTGCCAGTACGGAGGGGACAGCAGCAGATACGCAGTATTTT. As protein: CASTEGTAADTQYF.

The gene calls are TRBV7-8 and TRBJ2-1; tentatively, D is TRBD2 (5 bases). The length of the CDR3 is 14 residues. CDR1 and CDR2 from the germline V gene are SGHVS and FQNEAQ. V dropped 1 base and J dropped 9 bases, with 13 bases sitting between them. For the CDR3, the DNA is TGTGCCAGCAGCTTAGAGAGGGCGATGGGTGAGCAGTTCTTC. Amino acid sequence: CASSLERAMGEQFF.

The CDR3 DNA reads TGTGCCAGCAGCCAGGGACAGGGGAAGCGGCCCCAGCATTTT. It encodes CASSQGQGKRPQHF. The V and J genes are TRBV7-2 and TRBJ1-5; TRBD1 matches 10 bases. The CDR3 loop spans 14 amino acids. V lost 5 bases to trimming and J lost 9 bases; unmatched junction nucleotides: 7. Germline V gives CDR1 SGHTA, CDR2 FQGNSA.

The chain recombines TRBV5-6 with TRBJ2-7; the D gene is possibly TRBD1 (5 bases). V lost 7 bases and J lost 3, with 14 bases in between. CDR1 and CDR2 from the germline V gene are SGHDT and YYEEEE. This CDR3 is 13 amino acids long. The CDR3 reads CASSRWGLYEQYF. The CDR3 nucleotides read TGTGCCAGCTCTCGATGGGGCCTCTACGAGCAGTACTTC.

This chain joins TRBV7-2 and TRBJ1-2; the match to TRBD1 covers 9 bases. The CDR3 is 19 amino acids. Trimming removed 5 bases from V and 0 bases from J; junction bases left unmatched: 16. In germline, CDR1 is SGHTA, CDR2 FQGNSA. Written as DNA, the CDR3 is TGTGCCAGCAGCCCCCGGGCTCCATCGGGGACAGGGCCTAACTATGGCTACACCTTC. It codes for CASSPRAPSGTGPNYGYTF.

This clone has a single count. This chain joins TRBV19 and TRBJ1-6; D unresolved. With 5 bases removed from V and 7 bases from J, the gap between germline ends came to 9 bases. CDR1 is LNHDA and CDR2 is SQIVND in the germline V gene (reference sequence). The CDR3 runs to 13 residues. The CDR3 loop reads CASSPQFNSPLHF. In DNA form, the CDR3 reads TGTGCCAGTAGTCCACAGTTCAATTCACCCCTCCACTTT.

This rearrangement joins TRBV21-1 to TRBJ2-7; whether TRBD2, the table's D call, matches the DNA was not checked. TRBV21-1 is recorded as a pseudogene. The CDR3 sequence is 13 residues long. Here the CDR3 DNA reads TGTGCCAGCAGCAAAGAAAGGACGAGGAGGCCCAGCTTC. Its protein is CASSKERTRRPSF.

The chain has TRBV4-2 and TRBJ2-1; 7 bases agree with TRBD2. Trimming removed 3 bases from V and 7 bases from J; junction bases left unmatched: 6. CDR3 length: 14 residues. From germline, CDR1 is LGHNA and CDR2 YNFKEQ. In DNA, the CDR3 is TGTGCCAGCAGCCACCCATCGGGAGGAAATGAGCAGTTCTTC. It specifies CASSHPSGGNEQFF.

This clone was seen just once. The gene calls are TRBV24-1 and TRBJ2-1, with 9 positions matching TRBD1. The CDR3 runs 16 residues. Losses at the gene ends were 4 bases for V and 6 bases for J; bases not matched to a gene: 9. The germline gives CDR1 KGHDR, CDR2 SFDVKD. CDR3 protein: CATSDPDRGLGNEQFF. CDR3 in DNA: TGTGCCACCAGTGACCCGGACAGGGGTCTTGGCAATGAGCAGTTCTTC.

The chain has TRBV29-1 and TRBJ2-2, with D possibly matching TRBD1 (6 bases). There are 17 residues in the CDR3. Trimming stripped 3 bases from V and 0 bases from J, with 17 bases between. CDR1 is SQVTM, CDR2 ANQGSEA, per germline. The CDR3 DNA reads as TGCAGCGTTGAGGCCAGGGGTACCCGGACGAACACCGGGGAGCTGTTTTTT. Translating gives CSVEARGTRTNTGELFF.